The 6 T cell receptor beta chains below come from one sample, sequenced in a study of OX40 agonist ivuxolimab in advanced cancers. Assay used: immunoSEQ multiplex PCR; TCRdb lists only in-frame clones, some missing. The data contain about 66,000 clones, about four fifths of them seen just once; the ten biggest clones take up about 4.8%. Material: CD4+ or CD8+ T cells sorted from blood, obtained in a trial of the OX40 agonist ivuxolimab. Receptors were obtained from an adult with an advanced solid tumor such as melanoma, head and neck, liver or kidney cancer.

This rearrangement joins TRBV9 to TRBJ1-1, with D possibly TRBD1 on 5 matching bases. The CDR3 is 16 amino acids. V lost 0 bases to trimming and J lost 0 bases, with 12 bases between them. CDR1 is SGDLS, CDR2 YYNGEE, per germline. CDR3 in DNA: TGTGCCAGCAGCGTAGCTTACCAGGGTTTGAACACTGAAGCTTTCTTT. It yields the protein CASSVAYQGLNTEAFF.

This chain uses TRBV7-2 with TRBJ2-5; D ambiguous. The germline V gene has CDR1 SGHTA and CDR2 FQGNSA. V was trimmed by 0 bases and J by 5 bases, leaving 10 bases between them. The CDR3 runs 14 residues. CDR3 in DNA: TGTGCCAGCAGCTTAGCGAATGGTCGTGAGACCCAGTACTTC. Protein product: CASSLANGRETQYF.

This chain connects TRBV5-1 to TRBJ2-7; 8 nucleotides match TRBD1. CDR3 size: 14 residues. V lost 3 bases and J lost 9; bases outside the gene matches: 11. Germline CDR1 SGHRS, CDR2 YFSETQ. Written as DNA, the CDR3 is TGCGCCAGCAGCTACCAGGACAGGGAAGGCGTGCAGTACTTC. Translating it yields CASSYQDREGVQYF.

V usage is TRBV6-1 and J usage is TRBJ2-1; maybe TRBD1 (6 bases). Trimming removed 2 bases from V and 7 bases from J, with 21 bases in between. The CDR3 totals 17 residues. Germline V CDR1 and CDR2: MNHNS, SASEGT. The CDR3 here is CASSELATGRSSNEQFF. CDR3 sequence (DNA): TGTGCCAGCAGTGAATTAGCAACAGGGCGTTCGTCAAATGAGCAGTTCTTC.

The rearrangement joins TRBV6-1 to TRBJ1-6; TRBD1 aligns across 7 bases. J gave up 10 bases and V 8 bases, and 5 bases lay outside the gene matches. Germline CDR1 MNHNS, CDR2 SASEGT. This CDR3 region has 12 residues. The CDR3 nucleotides are TGTGCCAGCCAACGACAGGGCTCACCCCTCCACTTT. Its translation: CASQRQGSPLHF.

V gene TRBV27 combines with J gene TRBJ2-3, with no clear D. Trimming left V 6 bases short and J 0 bases short, with 7 bases between. The CDR3 is 13 amino acids. Germline CDR1 is MNHEY and CDR2 is SMNVEV (reference sequence). The CDR3 DNA reads as TGTGCCAGCAGGCCTGAAAGCACAGATACGCAGTATTTT. This codes for CASRPESTDTQYF.